The next 17 T cell receptor beta chains were all read from a single sample in a study of T-cell reconstitution after alpha-beta-depleted transplantation in children. For TCRbeta, the library was prepared with unique molecular identifiers. TCRdb fed the PCR reads into MiXCR, producing one record per CDR3 protein. The sample has 480,000 or so distinct CDR3 sequences, roughly a tenth seen once. This specimen was PBMCs, taken before TCRalphabeta/CD19-depleted stem cell transplant. These receptors were obtained from a child aged 2-15 years with inherited bone marrow failure, due to receive a stem cell transplant.

This clonotype was seen ten or more times. The chain joins TRBV4-3 to TRBJ2-1, with TRBD2 identical over 11 bases. Trimming cost V 2 bases and J 4 bases; bases outside gene matches: 4. The CDR3 length is 16 residues. Germline loops: CDR1 LGHNA, CDR2 YSLEER. CDR3 residues: CASSQRLAGSYNEQFF. CDR3 bases: TGCGCCAGCAGCCAACGACTAGCGGGATCGTACAATGAGCAGTTCTTC.

This clonotype was counted ten times or more. The gene calls are TRBV3-1 and TRBJ1-1; TRBD1 matches 9 bases. The CDR3 extends over 17 amino acids. Germline V gives CDR1 LGHDT, CDR2 YNNKEL (reference sequence). The V and J ends lost 2 bases and 1 base, in that order; junction bases with no gene match: 8. The CDR3 DNA reads as TGTGCCAGCAGCCAACCCCGGGACAGGGTCGCGAACACTGAAGCTTTCTTT. This encodes CASSQPRDRVANTEAFF.

About this clonotype itself: A much larger clone is a single base away; this may be a read error. The chain recombines TRBV7-9 with TRBJ2-5, with D unclear. The CDR3 has 13 residues. CDR1 is SEHNR and CDR2 is FQNEAQ in the germline V gene (reference sequence). The CDR3 here is CSSSLYLGETQYF. The DNA of the CDR3 is TGTTCCAGCAGCTTATACCTAGGGGAGACCCAGTACTTC.

In its sample, this clonotype was seen many times. The gene calls are TRBV11-1 and TRBJ2-5; TRBD2 matches at 8 bases. The CDR3 totals 18 residues. Losses at the gene ends were 1 base for V and 2 bases for J; bases not matched to a gene: 12. Germline CDR1 SGHAT, CDR2 FQDESV (reference sequence). CDR3 nucleotide sequence: TGTGCCAGCAGCTTAGTGCCTTGGACTAGCAACATACAAGAGACCCAGTACTTC. Its translation: CASSLVPWTSNIQETQYF.

Ten or more counts support this clonotype. V is TRBV6-1 and J is TRBJ1-4; no firm D call. Looked up from germline, CDR1 is MNHNS and CDR2 is SASEGT. The CDR3 extends over 13 amino acids. Trimming stripped 1 base from V and 14 bases from J, with 14 bases between. This CDR3 reads CASSEGTNLLLFF. The CDR3 nucleotides are TGTGCCAGCAGTGAAGGAACAAACCTACTGCTGTTTTTT.

About this clonotype itself: A much bigger clone sits one base away, suggesting this may be a read error. The J gene is TRBJ2-2, the V gene TRBV7-2, with 11 bases lining up with TRBD2. J gave up 6 bases and V 3 bases, and 3 bases lay outside the gene matches. CDR3 size: 15 residues. Germline lookup yields CDR1 SGHTA and CDR2 FQGNSA. Here the CDR3 reads CASSLTSGTAGELFF. The CDR3 nucleotides are TGTGCCAGCAGCTTGACTAGCGGGACGGCCGGGGAGCTGTTTTTT.

This clonotype was seen only a few times. The genes are TRBV27 and TRBJ2-7; a weak D match, TRBD1 (6 bases). The CDR3 has 14 amino acids. V was pared by 4 bases and J by 8 bases, with 18 bases between. CDR1 is MNHEY, CDR2 SMNVEV, per germline (reference sequence). CDR3 DNA: TGTGCCAGCAGTTCCGGGACACCAAGTGTGAAGCAGTACTTC. Protein sequence: CASSSGTPSVKQYF.

In this sample, this clonotype turned up many times. The V gene is TRBV5-1, the J gene TRBJ2-7; D gene uncertain. The CDR3 extends over 13 amino acids. V lost 0 bases to trimming and J lost 3 bases, with 7 bases between them. The V gene's germline CDR1 is SGHRS and CDR2 YFSETQ. This CDR3 is CASSLETYYEQYF. CDR3 in DNA: TGCGCCAGCAGCTTGGAGACTTACTACGAGCAGTACTTC. Supplemented by reference TRBV5-1 and TRBJ2-7, the full variable domain reads KAGVTQTPRYLIKTRGQQVTLSCSPISGHRSVSWYQQTPGQGLQFLFEYFSETQRNKGNFPGRFSGRQFSNSRSEMNVSTLELGDSALYLCASSLETYYEQYFGPGTRLTVT.

This clonotype was seen repeatedly, ten times or more. The chain has TRBV7-2 and TRBJ2-3, with 7 bases aligning to TRBD1. The germline CDR1 and CDR2 sequences are SGHTA and FQGNSA. Trimming at V came to 7 bases and at J to 7 bases, leaving 11 bases not matched to a gene. CDR3 length: 14 residues. The CDR3 here is CASNSQGMGYTQYF. The CDR3 bases are TGTGCCAGCAACTCACAGGGGATGGGGTATACGCAGTATTTT.

This clonotype was picked up many times. The gene calls are TRBV12-3 or TRBV12-4 and TRBJ2-2; the D gene is possibly TRBD2 (5 bases). Trimming took 3 bases from V and 3 from J, leaving 11 bases between them. The CDR3 has 15 amino acids. The CDR3 is CASSFMGVDTGELFF. The CDR3 nucleotides are TGTGCCAGCAGTTTCATGGGAGTCGACACCGGGGAGCTGTTTTTT.

This clonotype showed up many times. The CDR3 region is CASSQRGQLNEQFF. Written as DNA, the CDR3 is TGTGCCAGCAGCCAGCGGGGACAGCTCAATGAGCAGTTCTTC. The chain carries TRBV4-2 and TRBJ2-1; D is perhaps TRBD1 (7 bases). The CDR3 extends over 14 amino acids. Between the trimmed V and J ends, which lost 3 bases and 6 bases, there was a span of 12 bases. The germline CDR1 and CDR2 sequences are LGHNA and YNFKEQ.

A few counts support this clonotype. The chain couples TRBV3-1 to TRBJ2-3; D tentatively reads TRBD1 or TRBD2 (5 bases each). This CDR3 has 15 amino acids. V dropped 1 base and J dropped 6 bases, with 14 bases sitting between them. The germline gives CDR1 LGHDT, CDR2 YNNKEL (reference sequence). The CDR3 sequence is CASSQAGRNADTQYF. The CDR3 region has the DNA TGTGCCAGCAGCCAAGCGGGGCGTAACGCGGATACGCAGTATTTT.

This clonotype occurred a few times. The chain joins TRBV4-2 to TRBJ1-5, with D maybe TRBD1 (5 bases). Germline CDR1 is LGHNA and CDR2 is YNFKEQ. The V and J ends lost 6 bases and 0 bases respectively, with 24 bases between them. There are 19 residues in the CDR3. The CDR3: CASSNATGTFSYSNQPQHF. The CDR3 DNA follows: TGTGCCAGCAGTAACGCCACGGGGACCTTCTCCTATAGCAATCAGCCCCAGCATTTT.

This clonotype was counted many times. The chain recombines TRBV7-2 with TRBJ2-7; D is possibly TRBD1 (5 bases). The germline V gene has CDR1 SGHTA and CDR2 FQGNSA. Trimming took 5 bases from V and 6 from J, leaving 11 bases between them. The CDR3 sequence is 12 residues long. The CDR3 spells CASSLGHIEQYF. Written as DNA, the CDR3 is TGTGCCAGCAGCCTCGGACATATCGAGCAGTACTTC.

The sample holds a few counts of this clonotype. This chain joins TRBV4-3 and TRBJ1-4; D perhaps matches TRBD1 (5 bases). CDR3 length: 16 amino acids. In germline, CDR1 is LGHNA, CDR2 YSLEER. The V end was cut by 2 bases, the J end by 5 bases, with 15 bases between. The CDR3 sequence: CASSQFGANGNEKLFF. For the CDR3, the DNA is TGCGCCAGCAGCCAATTTGGGGCGAACGGGAATGAAAAACTGTTTTTT.

The gene calls are TRBV5-4 and TRBJ2-5; 7 positions match TRBD1. Germline CDR1 and CDR2: SGHNT and YYREEE (reference sequence). The junction had 12 bases not matched to a gene; V was cut back by 3 bases and J by 7 bases. This CDR3 is built from 15 residues. The CDR3 reads CASSSADRPEGTQYF. The CDR3 DNA sequence: TGTGCCAGCAGCTCGGCGGACAGGCCTGAGGGGACCCAGTACTTC.

This clonotype occurred a few times. The chain employs TRBV29-1 and TRBJ2-3; the D gene is possibly TRBD1 (6 bases). Germline CDR1 reads SQVTM; CDR2 reads ANQGSEA. Trimming removed 4 bases at V and 0 bases at J, with 11 bases between. This CDR3 has 14 amino acids. DNA of the CDR3: TGCAGCGTTGTAGGGGACAAAAGCACAGATACGCAGTATTTT. Protein: CSVVGDKSTDTQYF.